What follows is one T cell receptor (beta chain) and its context. The sample comes from a study of blood T cells in healthy people across ages. This CDR3 comprises 14 residues. Per germline, CDR1 SGHDN and CDR2 FVKESK. Unmatched junction bases numbered 7, after V lost 1 base and J lost 11 bases. Combining a sample-barcoded 5' primer with a J-beta primer mix, a second PCR ran for about 7 to 11 cycles. MiXCR was run by TCRdb on the 5' RACE reads, yielding one entry per CDR3 protein. The sample has about 1.5 million distinct CDR3 sequences, 42% seen once. This chain joins TRBV14 and TRBJ2-5, with TRBD1 matching over 10 bases. This receptor was obtained from a woman aged 18-35 years in good health. Sequenced sample: blood. The CDR3 here is CASSQVGTGDKQYF. CDR3 DNA sequence: TGTGCCAGCAGCCAAGTGGGGACAGGGGACAAGCAGTACTTC. The variable domain in full, with the rest retrieved from reference TRBV14 and TRBJ2-5, is EAGVTQFPSHSVIEKGQTVTLRCDPISGHDNLYWYRRVMGKEIKFLLHFVKESKQDESGMPNNRFLAERTGGTYSTLKVQPAELEDSGVYFCASSQVGTGDKQYFGPGTRLLVL.